This T cell receptor beta chain was captured by sequencing in a study of shared clonotypes between healthy human individuals. Investigators spread the genomic DNA of each subset evenly over several immunoSEQ plates. Clones were read by immunoSEQ multiplex PCR, and TCRdb kept only the in-frame ones, dropping some. The repertoire consists of roughly 2.1 million clones, with about 92% occurring once and the leading ten covering over 1.5%. It was CD45RO-negative cells, positively selected for CCR7, that made up naive CD8 cells, with terminally differentiated effector memory CD45RA+ cells excluded. Study findings and constraints: Clonotype sharing among donors likely depends on sequencing depth. Non-shared clonotypes showed lower generation probabilities than clonotypes common to all four donors.

Comments on this clone: The target antigen is unknown.

Germline-derived CDR1 and CDR2 are SGDLS and YYNGEE. Deletions cut 6 bases from V and 4 bases from J, with 17 bases between. The CDR3 runs 14 residues. The source material was naive CD8+ T cells from PBMCs. The rearrangement joins TRBV9 to TRBJ2-7; D is perhaps TRBD2 (5 bases). The source of this sequence is a man between 18 and 29 years old in good health. Some clones in this sample may be carry-over from other donors' samples. The CDR3 protein is CASTLGGADYEQYF. The CDR3 nucleotides are TGTGCCAGCACCCTAGGAGGAGCTGATTACGAGCAGTACTTC.